This T cell receptor (beta chain) was recorded in a study of blood T cell repertoires in COVID-19. Turning to the study itself: The United States, Italy and Spain supplied acute and convalescent COVID-19 samples. PBMCs, B-cell-depleted T cells, or T cells provided the cDNA or gDNA that made up the material.

V was cut by 3 bases and J by 7 bases, with 6 bases left in between. Germline V gene lookup returns CDR1 MNHEY and CDR2 SMNVEV (reference sequence). The CDR3 is made up of 12 amino acids. In the source study's methods: Using reference gene primer amplification, nucleated cell counts were estimated. Libraries were prepared by immunoSEQ multiplex PCR; TCRdb keeps only in-frame clonotypes and omits some of them. V, J and clone size are taken as reported in that table, and D and trimming were inferred from the DNA itself. The sample records about 170,000 clones, 75% to 90% being singletons. The specimen was peripheral blood. V is TRBV27 and J is TRBJ1-4, with D unclear. The clonotype was recovered from a woman in her fifties or sixties with acute or convalescent COVID-19. The CDR3 protein is CASSFSSEKLFF. CDR3 DNA sequence: TGTGCCAGCAGTTTTTCTTCTGAAAAACTGTTTTTT.